This is a list of T cell receptor beta chains from one sample in a study of CD8 T cells in Susac syndrome. TCRdb ran MiXCR on the immunoSEQ multiplex PCR reads and lists one entry per CDR3 protein. The profile shows about 240,000 distinct CDR3 sequences, 90% to 96% of them singletons. Input material: CD4+ T cells from PBMCs. These receptors were taken from a human donor with Susac syndrome. Each CDR3 is given with its conserved first and last residue. The order of the fields is clone size, J gene, D gene, V gene, CDR3 protein, CDR3 DNA. D genes are given only for firm matches. The size entry is marked missing in some rows and otherwise reads once, few, many or a size class.

- | TRBJ2-7 | - | TRBV7-9 | CASSSTIERYF | TGTGCCAGCAGCTCCACCATCGAACGGTACTTC
- | TRBJ1-3 | TRBD1 | TRBV29-1 | CSVGDSGNTIYF | TGCAGCGTGGGGGACAGTGGAAACACCATATATTTT
- | TRBJ1-1 | - | TRBV29-1 | CSATAGRNTEAFF | TGCAGCGCTACGGCAGGGAGGAACACTGAAGCTTTCTTT
- | TRBJ2-7 | - | TRBV4-2 | CASSQGTRDFYEQYF | TGTGCCAGCAGCCAAGGGACGCGCGACTTTTACGAGCAGTACTTC
- | TRBJ1-2 | TRBD1 | TRBV15 | CATSRPPGTGGSSYGYTF | TGTGCCACCAGCAGACCCCCAGGGACAGGAGGAAGTTCTTATGGCTACACCTTC
- | TRBJ2-7 | TRBD1 | TRBV12-3/TRBV12-4 | CASEPQGAAEQYF | TGTGCCAGCGAACCCCAGGGGGCGGCCGAGCAGTACTTC
- | TRBJ1-3 | - | TRBV20-1 | CSASKPGDTIYF | TGCAGTGCTAGCAAACCAGGAGACACCATATATTTT
- | TRBJ1-2 | - | TRBV2 | CASGSGANYGYTF | TGTGCCAGCGGGTCGGGAGCTAACTATGGCTACACCTTC
- | TRBJ2-1 | TRBD2 | TRBV25-1 | CATAGLAGNNEQFF | TGTGCCACCGCAGGACTAGCGGGTAACAATGAGCAGTTCTTC
- | TRBJ2-7 | - | TRBV28 | CASSASGPKTEQYF | TGTGCCAGCAGTGCGTCGGGGCCCAAGACCGAGCAGTACTTC
- | TRBJ1-4 | - | TRBV7-2 | CASSVTGFREKLFF | TGTGCCAGCAGCGTAACAGGGTTTCGTGAAAAACTGTTTTTT
- | TRBJ2-5 | TRBD2 | TRBV19 | CASGTSGRTQYF | TGTGCCAGTGGGACTAGCGGGAGAACCCAGTACTTC
- | TRBJ2-5 | TRBD2 | TRBV5-1 | CASSLGSGSGLETQYF | TGCGCCAGCAGCTTGGGTAGCGGGAGTGGACTGGAGACCCAGTACTTC
once | TRBJ2-5 | - | TRBV4-1 | CASSPNPAAFQETQYF | TGCGCCAGCAGCCCCAACCCGGCAGCCTTCCAAGAGACCCAGTACTTC
- | TRBJ2-4 | TRBD1 | TRBV4-1 | CASSQGDRGNSLAKNIQYF | TGCGCCAGCAGCCAAGGAGACAGGGGCAATTCCCTAGCCAAAAACATTCAGTACTTC
- | TRBJ1-5 | TRBD1 | TRBV4-2 | CASSHPSDRGTDQPQHF | TGTGCCAGCAGCCACCCATCGGACAGGGGGACAGATCAGCCCCAGCATTTT
once | TRBJ2-7 | - | TRBV4-2 | CASSQGVSDRSYEQYF | TGTGCCAGCAGCCAAGGTGTTTCGGACCGGTCCTACGAGCAGTACTTC
- | TRBJ1-1 | TRBD1 | TRBV5-1 | CASSVQGANTEAFF | TGCGCCAGCAGCGTACAGGGGGCAAACACTGAAGCTTTCTTT
once | TRBJ2-1 | TRBD1 | TRBV29-1 | CSGLGQGIVNEQFF | TGCAGCGGGCTGGGACAGGGGATCGTCAATGAGCAGTTCTTC
once | TRBJ2-2 | TRBD2 | TRBV11-2 | CASSLGDYNTGELFF | TGTGCCAGCAGCTTAGGGGACTATAACACCGGGGAGCTGTTTTTT
- | TRBJ1-1 | - | TRBV5-1 | CASSSWGGNTEAFF | TGCGCCAGCAGCAGCTGGGGAGGGAACACTGAAGCTTTCTTT
- | TRBJ1-5 | TRBD1 | TRBV18 | CASSPSTGQPQHF | TGTGCCAGCTCACCTTCGACAGGGCAGCCCCAGCATTTT
- | TRBJ2-5 | - | TRBV29-1 | CSVGLGRLETQYF | TGCAGCGTTGGCCTAGGACGGTTAGAGACCCAGTACTTC
- | TRBJ1-3 | TRBD1 | TRBV28 | CASERTGGAGNTIYF | TGTGCCAGCGAGCGAACAGGGGGTGCTGGAAACACCATATATTTT
- | TRBJ2-7 | - | TRBV28 | CASSPRPLAISYEQYF | TGTGCCAGCAGTCCTCGACCGTTAGCTATATCCTACGAGCAGTACTTC
- | TRBJ1-2 | - | TRBV30 | CARGSSYGYTF | TGTGCCCGCGGGAGTTCCTATGGCTACACCTTC
- | TRBJ2-1 | - | TRBV18 | CASSPGSQGQSEQFF | TGTGCCAGCTCACCAGGGTCGCAGGGGCAGAGTGAGCAGTTCTTC
- | TRBJ2-5 | - | TRBV7-2 | CASSRFTETQYF | TGTGCCAGCAGCCGCTTTACAGAGACCCAGTACTTC
- | TRBJ2-5 | - | TRBV28 | CASSFWGMETQYF | TGTGCCAGCAGTTTCTGGGGAATGGAGACCCAGTACTTC
- | TRBJ2-5 | TRBD2 | TRBV14 | CASKGLAGQETQYF | TGTGCCAGCAAGGGACTAGCGGGCCAAGAGACCCAGTACTTC
- | TRBJ1-1 | - | TRBV30 | CAWKRGGAEAFF | TGTGCCTGGAAACGGGGGGGGGCTGAAGCTTTCTTT
- | TRBJ2-1 | TRBD1 | TRBV20-1 | CSARDREGSGGFF | TGCAGTGCTAGAGATCGAGAGGGCTCAGGGGGGTTCTTC
- | TRBJ2-5 | TRBD2 | TRBV7-9 | CASSKNPSGRQETQYF | TGTGCCAGCAGCAAGAACCCTAGCGGTCGCCAAGAGACCCAGTACTTC
- | TRBJ2-2 | - | TRBV29-1 | CSGARDLNTGELFF | TGCAGCGGGGCACGGGACTTGAACACCGGGGAGCTGTTTTTT
- | TRBJ2-1 | TRBD2 | TRBV3-1 | CASSQSTSRGEQFF | TGTGCCAGCAGCCAGTCGACTAGCCGGGGAGAGCAGTTCTTC
- | TRBJ2-2 | TRBD1 | TRBV19 | CASSITGANGELFF | TGTGCCAGTAGTATAACAGGGGCGAACGGGGAGCTGTTTTTT
- | TRBJ2-1 | - | TRBV3-1 | CASSPRDKISDNEQFF | TGTGCCAGCAGCCCACGAGACAAAATCAGTGACAATGAGCAGTTCTTC
- | TRBJ2-7 | - | TRBV19 | CASSIARDFSSYEQYF | TGTGCCAGTAGTATAGCCCGGGACTTTAGCTCCTACGAGCAGTACTTC
- | TRBJ2-3 | - | TRBV10-2 | CASSEIWKASTDTQYF | TGCGCCAGCAGTGAAATATGGAAAGCTAGCACAGATACGCAGTATTTT
- | TRBJ2-1 | - | TRBV19 | CASSTQSSYNEQFF | TGTGCCAGTAGTACCCAAAGCTCCTACAATGAGCAGTTCTTC
- | TRBJ1-5 | - | TRBV7-8 | CASSRPPGRLAYANQPQHF | TGTGCCAGCAGCCGACCACCTGGCAGGTTGGCCTACGCCAATCAGCCCCAGCATTTT
- | TRBJ2-7 | - | TRBV4-2 | CASSQLAAGNYEQYF | TGTGCCAGCAGCCAATTGGCGGCGGGAAACTACGAGCAGTACTTC
- | TRBJ2-1 | - | TRBV18 | CASSPRQPIYNEQFF | TGTGCCAGCTCACCGAGACAGCCAATCTACAATGAGCAGTTCTTC
- | TRBJ2-1 | TRBD2 | TRBV27 | CASSLRRLAGSPGGFF | TGTGCCAGCAGTTTACGAAGACTAGCGGGATCCCCGGGGGGGTTCTTC
- | TRBJ2-5 | TRBD1 | TRBV24-1 | CATSDRGQPEETQYF | TGTGCCACCAGTGATCGGGGACAGCCGGAGGAGACCCAGTACTTC
- | TRBJ1-1 | - | TRBV27 | CASSHRDKAFF | TGTGCCAGCAGCCACAGGGATAAAGCTTTCTTT
- | TRBJ2-5 | - | TRBV9 | CASSALEAQETQYF | TGTGCCAGCAGCGCCTTAGAGGCCCAAGAGACCCAGTACTTC
- | TRBJ1-1 | - | TRBV28 | CASTPGGAGIVAEAFF | TGTGCCAGCACCCCGGGCGGGGCGGGTATTGTGGCTGAAGCTTTCTTT
- | TRBJ2-5 | - | TRBV28 | CASSLRVAFQETQYF | TGTGCCAGCAGTTTAAGAGTAGCGTTCCAAGAGACCCAGTACTTC
- | TRBJ2-1 | TRBD2 | TRBV12-3/TRBV12-4 | CASSSGRAIRNEQFF | TGTGCCAGCAGTTCCGGGAGGGCCATACGGAATGAGCAGTTCTTC
- | TRBJ2-1 | TRBD2 | TRBV24-1 | CATSAPTSGRANEQFF | TGTGCCACCAGTGCCCCGACTAGCGGGAGGGCAAATGAGCAGTTCTTC
- | TRBJ1-4 | - | TRBV29-1 | CSVPVGRGNEKLFF | TGCAGCGTCCCCGTAGGGAGGGGGAATGAAAAACTGTTTTTT
- | TRBJ2-7 | TRBD2 | TRBV7-9 | CASSLNSGSWGEQYF | TGTGCCAGCAGCTTAAATAGCGGGAGCTGGGGCGAGCAGTACTTC
- | TRBJ2-5 | - | TRBV5-1 | CASSFNRVQETQYF | TGCGCCAGCAGCTTCAACCGGGTCCAAGAGACCCAGTACTTC
- | TRBJ1-1 | TRBD1 | TRBV5-1 | CASSLAGTGVFITEAFF | TGCGCCAGCAGCTTAGCCGGGACAGGGGTTTTTATTACTGAAGCTTTCTTT
- | TRBJ2-1 | - | TRBV21-1 | CASSKRLAGGGSYNEQFF | TGTGCCAGCAGCAAAAGGCTAGCGGGAGGTGGGTCCTACAATGAGCAGTTCTTC
- | TRBJ2-5 | - | TRBV3-1 | CASSLFPRDTQETQYF | TGTGCCAGCAGCCTCTTCCCCCGGGACACCCAAGAGACCCAGTACTTC
- | TRBJ2-2 | - | TRBV5-4 | CASSLRGGTPGELFF | TGTGCCAGCAGCTTGAGAGGAGGGACGCCCGGGGAGCTGTTTTTT
- | TRBJ1-2 | - | TRBV6-2/TRBV6-3 | CASSPRTATESYGYTF | TGTGCCAGCAGCCCACGGACAGCCACAGAGAGCTATGGCTACACCTTC